This is a list of T cell receptor beta chains from one sample in a study of blood T cell repertoires in COVID-19. The method was immunoSEQ multiplex PCR; TCRdb's version includes in-frame clones alone and lacks a portion of them. The sample has approximately 150,000 clones; approximately 81% are singletons. Sequenced: peripheral blood. The receptor source for this set is a woman between 50 and 59 years old with COVID-19, enrolled during active disease. CDR3s include the opening cysteine and the closing phenylalanine or tryptophan. The D gene is left open where the match is weak. Not every row has a clone size; where given, it reads once, few, many or a size class.

V gene	clone size	D gene	J gene	CDR3 DNA	CDR3 protein
TRBV24-1	.	.	TRBJ2-1	TGTGCCACCAGTGGTTGGCCAGAATGGAATGAGCAGTTCTTC	CATSGWPEWNEQFF
TRBV15	.	.	TRBJ1-1	TGTGCCACCAGCAGACCTCAGGGCTCTGAAGCTTTCTTT	CATSRPQGSEAFF
TRBV7-2	.	TRBD1	TRBJ2-7	TGTGCCAGCAGCCCGGGGACAGGGTCCTACGAGCAGTACTTC	CASSPGTGSYEQYF
TRBV19	once	.	TRBJ1-2	TGTGCCAGTAGTATCCACCCCCCGACAGGACCCTATGGCTACACCTTC	CASSIHPPTGPYGYTF
TRBV4-3	.	.	TRBJ1-1	TGCGCCAGCAGCCCAGCGTCGGGGTTGAACACTGAAGCTTTCTTT	CASSPASGLNTEAFF
TRBV29-1	once	.	TRBJ2-7	TGCAGCGTTGAAGATGAAGGGGGAAGAAGTTCCTACGAGCAGTACTTC	CSVEDEGGRSSYEQYF
TRBV4-3	.	.	TRBJ1-6	TGCGCCAGCAGCCAAGGGACACAGATTAATTCACCCCTCCACTTT	CASSQGTQINSPLHF
TRBV2	.	TRBD1	TRBJ2-7	TGTGCCAGCAGTGCCGGTACAGGGGGGCTCGAGCAGTACTTC	CASSAGTGGLEQYF
TRBV5-6	once	.	TRBJ1-2	TGTGCCAGCAGCTTGGTCGGGAGTACTGGCTACACCTTC	CASSLVGSTGYTF
TRBV12-3/TRBV12-4	once	.	TRBJ1-5	TGTGCCAGCAGTGGGGGGGGAGATCAGCCCCAGCATTTT	CASSGGGDQPQHF
TRBV9	.	.	TRBJ1-3	TGTGCCAGCAGCGTAGTCGGGGATGGAAACACCATATATTTT	CASSVVGDGNTIYF
TRBV2	once	TRBD1	TRBJ1-2	TGTGCCAGCAGTGTTGGGACAGGGGGCAGGGGCTACACCTTC	CASSVGTGGRGYTF
TRBV2	many	TRBD1	TRBJ2-7	TGTGCCAGCAGTTACAGGGGGTACGAGCAGTACTTC	CASSYRGYEQYF
TRBV6-5	once	TRBD1	TRBJ2-7	TGTGCCAGCAGTCGAAGACAGGGGGCCTACGAGCAGTACTTC	CASSRRQGAYEQYF
TRBV4-1	.	.	TRBJ1-3	TGCGCCAGCAGCCAAGAATCGGGTTTCCACTCTGGAAACACCATATATTTT	CASSQESGFHSGNTIYF
TRBV29-1	.	.	TRBJ2-7	TGCAGCGTTGCGGGGGGCAGCTCCTACGAGCAGTACTTC	CSVAGGSSYEQYF
TRBV14	.	.	TRBJ2-1	TGTGCCAGCAGCCAAGTCCAGGGGTACAATGAGCAGTTCTTC	CASSQVQGYNEQFF
TRBV18	.	TRBD1	TRBJ1-4	TGTGCCAGCTCACCACGGGGGACAGGTGCAAAACTGTTTTTT	CASSPRGTGAKLFF
TRBV11-1	.	TRBD2	TRBJ2-1	TGTGCCAGCAGCTTAGCCGCTAGCGGGAGATACAATGAGCAGTTCTTC	CASSLAASGRYNEQFF
TRBV9	once	.	TRBJ2-3	TGTGCCAGCAGCGCTTTGGGAGGGGGGCACACAGATACGCAGTATTTT	CASSALGGGHTDTQYF
TRBV7-7	.	TRBD2	TRBJ2-7	TGTGCTAGCAGCCCCTCGGGAGGGGGCTACGAGCAGTACTTC	CASSPSGGGYEQYF
TRBV28	.	TRBD1	TRBJ2-3	TGTGCCAGCAGAGAGGGACAGGTCACAGATACGCAGTATTTT	CASREGQVTDTQYF
TRBV4-1	.	TRBD1	TRBJ1-3	TGCGCCAGCAGCCCTGGACAGGGAGGCCGAAACACCATATATTTT	CASSPGQGGRNTIYF
TRBV14	.	TRBD1	TRBJ1-2	TGTGCCAGCAGCCAATTGGGACAGGAAAGCTTC	CASSQLGQESF
TRBV6-6	.	.	TRBJ1-6	TGTGCCAGCAGTTACTCAGAGGGAAATTCACCCCTCCACTTT	CASSYSEGNSPLHF
TRBV7-2	.	TRBD2	TRBJ2-7	TGTGCCAGCAGCTCCAAAGCGGGGACGAGCTACGAGCAGTACTTC	CASSSKAGTSYEQYF
TRBV7-9	.	.	TRBJ2-1	TGTGCCAGCAGCCCCAGGGATTATGAGCAGTTCTTC	CASSPRDYEQFF
TRBV3-1/TRBV3-2	.	.	TRBJ2-2	TGTGCCAGCAGCCAAGTAATCGGGGAGCTGTTTTTT	CASSQVIGELFF
TRBV3-1/TRBV3-2	.	TRBD1	TRBJ2-2	TGTGCCAGCAGCCGGGGACAGGGGGCGAACACCGGGGAGCTGTTTTTT	CASSRGQGANTGELFF
TRBV12-3/TRBV12-4	.	TRBD1	TRBJ1-1	TGTGCCAGCAGCGCAGGGGGCACTGAAGCTTTCTTT	CASSAGGTEAFF
TRBV7-9	few	TRBD1	TRBJ2-7	TGTGCCAGCAGCTTTGACAGGGGGCAGGCATACGAGCAGTACTTC	CASSFDRGQAYEQYF
TRBV7-6	.	.	TRBJ1-4	TGTGCCAGCAGCCAAGCGGCGGATAATGAAAAACTGTTTTTT	CASSQAADNEKLFF
TRBV18	.	.	TRBJ2-2	TGTGCCAGCTCACCATCGAGAAACACCGGGGAGCTGTTTTTT	CASSPSRNTGELFF
TRBV10-3	.	.	TRBJ2-1	TGTGCCATCAGTGAGGTGGGCAGGGTGGTTGAGCAGTTCTTC	CAISEVGRVVEQFF
TRBV9	.	.	TRBJ1-1	TGTGCCAGCAGCGCTGAGGACTCCCATGGGGCTGAAGCTTTCTTT	CASSAEDSHGAEAFF
TRBV12-5	.	.	TRBJ1-6	TGTGCTAGTGGTTTGGGGACAGAGAATTCACCCCTCCACTTT	CASGLGTENSPLHF
TRBV3-1/TRBV3-2	few	TRBD1	TRBJ1-6	TGTGCCAGCAGCCAATTCCAAGGGGGCACCTCACCCCTCCACTTT	CASSQFQGGTSPLHF
TRBV12-3/TRBV12-4	.	.	TRBJ2-1	TGTGCCAGCAGTCCCGCGATGTACAATGAGCAGTTCTTC	CASSPAMYNEQFF
TRBV4-1	few	.	TRBJ1-2	TGCGCCAGCAGCCAAGACGGACCCCAGGGCTATGGCTACACCTTC	CASSQDGPQGYGYTF
TRBV5-1	once	TRBD2	TRBJ2-3	TGCGCCAGCAGCCCCGAAGGTACTAGCGGGGGACTAAAAAATACGCAGTATTTT	CASSPEGTSGGLKNTQYF
TRBV5-1	.	.	TRBJ2-2	TGCGCCAGCAGCCCGGTAGGAGTTGTCAACACCGGGGAGCTGTTTTTT	CASSPVGVVNTGELFF
TRBV4-2	.	.	TRBJ1-1	TGTGCCAGCAGCCAAGGTGGGGCGGTGAGGAACACTGAAGCTTTCTTT	CASSQGGAVRNTEAFF
TRBV30	.	.	TRBJ2-7	TGTGCCTGGAGTGTACTTCAGGGGACCTCCGGCGAGCAGTACTTC	CAWSVLQGTSGEQYF
TRBV11-3	.	TRBD1	TRBJ1-4	TGTGCCAGCAGCTTGGGGGAGACAGGGATGGAAAAACTGTTTTTT	CASSLGETGMEKLFF
TRBV25-1	.	.	TRBJ2-6	TGTGCCAGCAGTTCCTCACTTGGGGCCAACGTCCTGACTTTC	CASSSSLGANVLTF
TRBV24-1	.	.	TRBJ2-2	TGTGCCACCAGTGACCCAGGGGTCGGGGAGCTGTTTTTT	CATSDPGVGELFF
TRBV19	few	.	TRBJ2-5	TGTGCCAGTAGTATAGTTCCTAGGGAGACCCAGTACTTC	CASSIVPRETQYF
TRBV30	.	.	TRBJ1-2	TGTGCCTGGAGTCAACAGGGTTACTATGGCTACACCTTC	CAWSQQGYYGYTF
TRBV6-1	.	TRBD2	TRBJ2-3	TGTGCCAGCAGTGAACGTCTAGCGGGGAGGGATACGCAGTATTTT	CASSERLAGRDTQYF
TRBV19	.	.	TRBJ2-2	TGTGCCAGTAGTATGGACGGGAGCGGGGAGCTGTTTTTT	CASSMDGSGELFF
TRBV28	.	.	TRBJ1-1	TGTGCCAGCTTGGCTTTGAACACTGAAGCTTTCTTT	CASLALNTEAFF
TRBV4-2	.	.	TRBJ2-7	TGTGCCAGCAGCCAAGATCGTACAGCATACGAGCAGTACTTC	CASSQDRTAYEQYF
TRBV5-1	.	TRBD2	TRBJ2-5	TGCGCCAGCAGCCCGGGGTCTATAACTAGCGGGGAGACCCAGTACTTC	CASSPGSITSGETQYF
TRBV5-1	.	.	TRBJ2-1	TGCGCCAGCAGCTTGGGGGAAGGCGGGTTAGATGAGCAGTTCTTC	CASSLGEGGLDEQFF
TRBV18	.	.	TRBJ2-1	TGTGCCAGCTCACCGGACAGAGACAATGAGCAGTTCTTC	CASSPDRDNEQFF
TRBV7-6	once	.	TRBJ2-5	TGTGCCAGCAGCAGCCGCGTGCGGCAGCAAGAGACCCAGTACTTC	CASSSRVRQQETQYF
TRBV18	.	.	TRBJ2-1	TGTGCCAGCTCACCACTCCGCTATCACAATGAGCAGTTCTTC	CASSPLRYHNEQFF
TRBV10-3	.	TRBD2	TRBJ2-1	TGTGCCATCAGGGGGACTAGCGGGGTAAATGAGCAGTTCTTC	CAIRGTSGVNEQFF
TRBV28	.	.	TRBJ2-5	TGTGCCAGCAGCGCTCCCAGGGTAGTACAAGAGACCCAGTACTTC	CASSAPRVVQETQYF